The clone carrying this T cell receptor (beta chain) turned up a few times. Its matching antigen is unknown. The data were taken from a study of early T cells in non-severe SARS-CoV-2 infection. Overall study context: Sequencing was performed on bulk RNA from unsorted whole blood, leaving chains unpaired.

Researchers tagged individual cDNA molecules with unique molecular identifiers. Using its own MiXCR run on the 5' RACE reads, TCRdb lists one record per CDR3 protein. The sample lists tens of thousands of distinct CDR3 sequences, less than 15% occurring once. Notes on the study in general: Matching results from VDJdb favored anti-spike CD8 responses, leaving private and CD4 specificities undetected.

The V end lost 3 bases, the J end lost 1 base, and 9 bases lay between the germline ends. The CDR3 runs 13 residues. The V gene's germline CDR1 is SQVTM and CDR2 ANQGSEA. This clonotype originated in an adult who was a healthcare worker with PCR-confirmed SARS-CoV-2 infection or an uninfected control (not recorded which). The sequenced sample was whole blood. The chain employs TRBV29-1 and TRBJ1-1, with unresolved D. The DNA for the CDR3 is TGCAGCGTTGACCCCAAAGCGAACACTGAAGCTTTCTTT. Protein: CSVDPKANTEAFF.